This TCR beta chain is from a study of identical twins. Each donor (without exception) was a healthy Caucasian. This clonotype was counted only a few times. What it binds is unknown. TCRdb re-analysed the 5' RACE reads in MiXCR, keeping a single row per CDR3 protein. The sample shows fewer than 450,000 distinct CDR3 sequences, 7% to 9.5% of them seen only once. General observations from the study: Twins shared beta out-of-frame sequences in excess, but this excess was weaker. Memory repertoires lacked the insertion deficit that abundant cord blood beta clonotypes showed.

Trimming removed 6 bases from V and 2 bases from J, with 15 bases in between. Germline V gives CDR1 SQVTM, CDR2 ANQGSEA. The CDR3 is 14 amino acids. The sequenced sample consisted of naive T cells sorted from blood. The chain has TRBV29-1 and TRBJ2-3; perhaps TRBD2 as D (6 bases). This receptor was taken from a woman in her forties or fifties in good health. The CDR3 loop reads CSVSDGGSTDTQYF. The CDR3 DNA reads as TGCAGCGTCTCCGATGGAGGGTCCACAGATACGCAGTATTTT.